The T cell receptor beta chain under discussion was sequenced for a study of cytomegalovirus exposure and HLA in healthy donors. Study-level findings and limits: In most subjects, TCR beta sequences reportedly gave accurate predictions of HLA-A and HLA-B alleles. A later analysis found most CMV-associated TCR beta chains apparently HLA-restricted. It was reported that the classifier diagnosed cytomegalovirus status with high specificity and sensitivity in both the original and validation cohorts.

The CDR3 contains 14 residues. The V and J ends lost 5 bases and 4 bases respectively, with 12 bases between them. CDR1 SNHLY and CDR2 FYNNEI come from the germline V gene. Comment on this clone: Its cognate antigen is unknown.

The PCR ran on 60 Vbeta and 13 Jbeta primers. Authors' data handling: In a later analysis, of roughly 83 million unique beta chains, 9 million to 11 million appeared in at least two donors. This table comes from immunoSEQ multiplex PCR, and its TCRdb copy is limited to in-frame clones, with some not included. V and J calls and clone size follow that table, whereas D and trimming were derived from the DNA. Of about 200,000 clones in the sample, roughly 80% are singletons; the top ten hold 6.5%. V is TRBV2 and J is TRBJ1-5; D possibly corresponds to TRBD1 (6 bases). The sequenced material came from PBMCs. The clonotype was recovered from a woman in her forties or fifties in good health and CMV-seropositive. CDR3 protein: CASSLAQGNQPQHF. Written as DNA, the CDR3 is TGTGCCAGCAGTCTAGCACAGGGAAATCAGCCCCAGCATTTT. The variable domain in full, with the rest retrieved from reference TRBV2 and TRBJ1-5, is EPEVTQTPSHQVTQMGQEVILRCVPISNHLYFYWYRQILGQKVEFLVSFYNNEISEKSEIFDDQFSVERPDGSNFTLKIRSTKLEDSAMYFCASSLAQGNQPQHFGDGTRLSIL.